The clone carrying this T cell receptor (beta chain) was observed at least ten times. As yet, its antigen is unknown. V shed 0 bases, J shed 4 bases, and the junction held 2 bases outside the gene matches. The length of the CDR3 is 15 residues. Germline V gene lookup returns CDR1 MRHNA and CDR2 SNTAGT. The assay was immunoSEQ multiplex PCR, and TCRdb's table has in-frame clones only and misses some. In the table there are 110,000 or so clones, approximately 91% of which are singletons. The sample belongs to a study of cytomegalovirus exposure and HLA in healthy donors. Findings of the study overall: Researchers catalogued over 150 TCR beta chains as cytomegalovirus-associated.

This chain connects TRBV6-4 to TRBJ2-3, with 9 bases identical to TRBD2. This TCR derives from a man aged 18 to 30 in good health and CMV-seropositive. The sequenced sample consisted of PBMCs. CDR3 region: CASSDSIAGADTQYF. CDR3 nucleotide sequence: TGTGCCAGCAGTGACTCGATAGCGGGGGCAGATACGCAGTATTTT.